This T cell receptor (beta chain) was sequenced for a study of blood T cell repertoires in COVID-19. Looking at the study overall: The United States, Italy and Spain were the sources of the acute and convalescent COVID-19 samples. T cells, B-cell-depleted T cells, or PBMCs provided the cDNA or gDNA that served as material.

Authors' methods: How many nucleated cells were present was estimated from reference gene primer amplification. Measured with immunoSEQ multiplex PCR; TCRdb has only the in-frame clones, and not every one. The D gene and trimming were derived from the DNA, and the V and J assignments and clone size from that table. Among 150,000 to 200,000 clones listed, around 86% were seen once. Seattle participants joined during active infection and were tracked over time. Germline assignment: CDR1 MGHRA and CDR2 YSYEKL. This CDR3 has 16 amino acids. V gave up 5 bases and J gave up 4 bases, with 20 bases separating them.

J is TRBJ1-2 and V is TRBV4-1, with a possible D match to TRBD1 (6 bases). The sequence derives from a woman in her seventies with COVID-19, enrolled during active disease. Sequenced: peripheral blood. CDR3 nucleotides: TGCGCCAGCAGCAAGGGAGGCGGGGGGCGCGGCTATGGCTACACCTTC. Translation: CASSKGGGGRGYGYTF.